One sample yielded the 15 T cell receptor beta chains listed below, sequenced in a study of glioma-infiltrating T cells. Amplification of TCR alpha and beta CDR3 regions from RNA used iRepertoire nested multiplex PCR. MiXCR was run by TCRdb on the multiplex PCR reads, yielding one entry per CDR3 protein. The top ten hold about 11% of the sample, which has about 410,000 distinct CDR3 sequences, less than 50% seen once. The sequencing sample was made of glioma tissue, nonneoplastic brain tissue, or PBMCs (not recorded which). Every receptor here comes from a human donor with low-grade glioma or glioblastoma, undergoing nonglioma brain surgery, or in good health (not recorded which).

The V gene is TRBV24-1, the J gene TRBJ2-1, with 8 bases matching TRBD1. CDR1 and CDR2 from the germline V gene are KGHDR and SFDVKD. V shed 8 bases, J shed 6 bases, and the junction held 11 bases outside the gene matches. This CDR3 contains 15 residues. Here the CDR3 DNA reads TGTGCCACCATGGTCGCCGAGACAGGGGTCAATGAGCAGTTCTTC. This translates into CATMVAETGVNEQFF.

The chain joins TRBV20-1 to TRBJ2-5; TRBD2 matches 12 bases. V was pared by 3 bases and J by 4 bases, with 6 bases of the junction left unmatched. CDR3 size: 15 residues. Looked up from germline, CDR1 is DFQATT and CDR2 is SNEGSKA (reference sequence). The CDR3 nucleotides read TGCAGTGCTAGGGGGACTAGCGGGTCGAGAGAGACCCAGTACTTC. Its translation: CSARGTSGSRETQYF.

This clonotype has a count of ten or more. The chain links TRBV10-3 to TRBJ2-3; D might be TRBD1 or TRBD2, each matching 5 bases. The germline V and J ends were trimmed by 6 bases and 4 bases, with 14 bases remaining between them. The CDR3 is 14 residues long. Germline V lookup: CDR1 ENHRY, CDR2 SYGVKD. As DNA, the CDR3 is TGTGCCATCAGAACCGGGACGAAGGCAGATACGCAGTATTTT. Translating it yields CAIRTGTKADTQYF.

The chain carries TRBV7-6 and TRBJ2-1; 7 nucleotides align to TRBD1. CDR1 and CDR2 from the germline V gene are SGHVS and FNYEAQ. The CDR3 is 17 residues long. Trimming removed 0 bases from V and 3 bases from J; junction bases left unmatched: 8. CDR3 in DNA: TGTGCCAGCAGCTTAGCGGCTGGGACAGACTTCTACAATGAGCAGTTCTTC. Translated: CASSLAAGTDFYNEQFF. The full variable domain, completed using reference TRBV7-6 and TRBJ2-1, is GAGVSQSPRYKVTKRGQDVALRCDPISGHVSLYWYRQALGQGPEFLTYFNYEAQQDKSGLPNDRFSAERPEGSISTLTIQRTEQRDSAMYRCASSLAAGTDFYNEQFFGPGTRLTVL.

This clonotype was recorded many times. The CDR3 spells CASSAGTGNHEQYF. In nucleotides, the CDR3 is TGTGCCAGCAGTGCCGGGACAGGGAACCACGAGCAGTACTTC. This sequence joins TRBV6-1 and TRBJ2-7, with TRBD1 identical over 9 bases. Trimming cost V 4 bases and J 5 bases; bases outside gene matches: 6. The CDR3 has 14 residues. Looked up from germline, CDR1 is MNHNS and CDR2 is SASEGT.

The rearrangement uses TRBV18 and TRBJ1-2; no definite D call. There are 12 residues in the CDR3. Germline CDR1 reads KGHSH; CDR2 reads LQKENI. V lost 2 bases and J 6 bases, leaving 7 bases between the germline ends. CDR3 sequence: CASSPLEDGYTF. CDR3 bases: TGTGCCAGCTCACCATTAGAAGATGGCTACACCTTC.

This clonotype appeared a few times. The chain couples TRBV7-2 to TRBJ1-1; D perhaps matches TRBD1 (5 bases). V gave up 6 bases and J gave up 11 bases, with 19 bases separating them. The CDR3 has 13 amino acids. Germline lookup yields CDR1 SGHTA and CDR2 FQGNSA. Written as DNA, the CDR3 is TGTGCCAGCAGTTTAAATCTTGGACAAGTGGCTTTCTTT. Its protein is CASSLNLGQVAFF.

This clonotype was counted ten times or more. The J gene is TRBJ1-2, the V gene TRBV27; D remains unclear. Trimming took 5 bases from V and 3 from J, leaving 10 bases between them. The germline V gene has CDR1 MNHEY and CDR2 SMNVEV (reference sequence). CDR3 length equals 13 residues. As DNA, the CDR3 is TGTGCCAGCAGTCGTCAGAGGGACTATGGCTACACCTTC. Amino acid sequence: CASSRQRDYGYTF.

This clonotype has just a few counts. The chain is built from TRBV6-2 or TRBV6-3 and TRBJ2-2, with TRBD2 identical over 7 bases. The CDR3 is made up of 15 amino acids. V was clipped by 2 bases and J by 7 bases; unmatched bases: 7. CDR1 is MNHEY, CDR2 SVGEGT, per germline. CDR3 sequence reads: CASSYRTSQVGELFF. CDR3 in DNA: TGTGCCAGCAGTTACCGGACTAGTCAGGTCGGGGAGCTGTTTTTT.

This clonotype was seen only a few times. The V and J genes are TRBV20-1 and TRBJ2-3; TRBD2 is a possible D gene (5 bases). The V gene lost 6 bases and the J gene lost 6 bases, with 16 bases spanning the gap. Germline assignment: CDR1 DFQATT and CDR2 SNEGSKA (reference sequence). The CDR3 length is 13 residues. CDR3 nucleotide sequence: TGCAGTGCAACGGGGAACCCGCGCGATACGCAGTATTTT. It yields the protein CSATGNPRDTQYF.

A word on this clonotype: Just one base apart from a much larger clone, this may be a read error. The chain couples TRBV6-5 to TRBJ1-1, with TRBD1 matching 8 bases. Germline trimming cut 5 bases from V and 12 bases from J; bases unmatched to any gene: 17. Germline CDR1 reads MNHEY; CDR2 reads SVGAGI. This CDR3 region has 15 residues. CDR3 residues: CASSPTFTGGYRPFF. The CDR3 coding sequence is TGTGCCAGCAGTCCCACTTTTACAGGGGGATACCGCCCTTTCTTT.

V is TRBV4-1 and J is TRBJ2-7; D is uncertain. Trimming took off 2 bases at V and 3 bases at J, with 11 bases between the two ends. The CDR3 is made up of 14 amino acids. The V gene's germline CDR1 is MGHRA and CDR2 YSYEKL. In DNA form, the CDR3 reads TGCGCCAGCAGCCAACAGGCACTGAACTACGAGCAGTACTTC. It codes for CASSQQALNYEQYF.

This clonotype was observed many times. V usage is TRBV4-3 and J usage is TRBJ2-7; 7 bases map to TRBD2. CDR1 is LGHNA and CDR2 is YSLEER in the germline V gene. The CDR3 runs 14 residues. V trimming: 1 base; J trimming: 3 bases; junction bases outside the gene matches: 3. CDR3 protein: CASSQAASGYEQYF. The CDR3 DNA is TGCGCCAGCAGCCAAGCGGCTAGCGGCTACGAGCAGTACTTC.

The chain joins TRBV5-1 to TRBJ1-2; 9 bases fit TRBD1. J was trimmed by 0 bases and V by 4 bases; bases with no gene match: 7. CDR1 and CDR2 (germline): SGHRS, YFSETQ. This CDR3 comprises 16 residues. The CDR3 DNA reads TGCGCCAGCAGCGCCGGGACAGGGAGAGCTAACTATGGCTACACCTTC. Amino acid sequence: CASSAGTGRANYGYTF.

The CDR3 loop reads CSARSGGGSGANVLTF. The CDR3 coding sequence is TGCAGTGCTCGATCAGGGGGGGGCTCTGGGGCCAACGTCCTGACTTTC. The chain has TRBV20-1 and TRBJ2-6; possibly TRBD1 or TRBD2 for D (7 bases each). With 5 bases removed from V and 0 bases from J, the gap between germline ends came to 14 bases. This CDR3 spans 16 amino acids. Germline lookup yields CDR1 DFQATT and CDR2 SNEGSKA (reference sequence).